Following are 3 T cell receptor beta chains from one sample sequenced in a study of shared clonotypes between healthy human individuals. Sequencing used immunoSEQ multiplex PCR; TCRdb keeps in-frame clones, though not all of them. The sample holds a few million clones, more than 80% seen once. Sequenced: naive CD4+ T cells sorted from blood. Described subset: CD45RA+ positively selected. Every receptor here comes from a man between 18 and 29 years old in good health.

The chain is built from TRBV2 and TRBJ2-2, with 9 nucleotides matching TRBD2. There are 18 residues in the CDR3. Germline lookup yields CDR1 SNHLY and CDR2 FYNNEI. Trimming cost V 6 bases and J 1 base; bases outside gene matches: 12. The CDR3 DNA is TGTGCCAGCAGCGCACGGGGGACTAGCCCTTTGAACACCGGGGAGCTGTTTTTT. It yields the protein CASSARGTSPLNTGELFF.

The J gene is TRBJ2-5, the V gene TRBV5-1; TRBD1 agrees at 7 bases. The germline CDR1 and CDR2 sequences are SGHRS and YFSETQ. There are 15 residues in the CDR3. V lost 4 bases to trimming and J lost 1 base; unmatched junction nucleotides: 7. CDR3 sequence: CASSLLTGVQETQYF. For the CDR3, the DNA is TGCGCCAGCAGCCTACTAACAGGGGTCCAAGAGACCCAGTACTTC. Supplemented by reference TRBV5-1 and TRBJ2-5, the full variable domain reads KAGVTQTPRYLIKTRGQQVTLSCSPISGHRSVSWYQQTPGQGLQFLFEYFSETQRNKGNFPGRFSGRQFSNSRSEMNVSTLELGDSALYLCASSLLTGVQETQYFGPGTRLLVL.

The chain combines TRBV9 with TRBJ2-1; TRBD1 matches 10 bases. Looked up from germline, CDR1 is SGDLS and CDR2 is YYNGEE. V lost 4 bases and J lost 7; bases outside the gene matches: 8. CDR3 length: 15 residues. CDR3 residues: CASSSRQGALNEQFF. The CDR3 nucleotides read TGTGCCAGCAGCTCCCGACAGGGGGCGCTAAATGAGCAGTTCTTC.